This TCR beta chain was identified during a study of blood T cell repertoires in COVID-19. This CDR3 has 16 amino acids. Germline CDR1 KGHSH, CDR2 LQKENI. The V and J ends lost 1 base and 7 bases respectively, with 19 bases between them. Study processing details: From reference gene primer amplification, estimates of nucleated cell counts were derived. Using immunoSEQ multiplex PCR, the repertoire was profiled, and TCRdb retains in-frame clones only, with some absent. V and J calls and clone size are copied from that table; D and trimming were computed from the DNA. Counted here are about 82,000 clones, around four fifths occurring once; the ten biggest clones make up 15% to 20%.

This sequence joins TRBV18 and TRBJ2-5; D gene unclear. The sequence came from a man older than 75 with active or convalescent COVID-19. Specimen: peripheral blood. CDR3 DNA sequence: TGTGCCAGCTCACCACGAGCGATCGCGGTTCTTGGGACCCAGTACTTC. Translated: CASSPRAIAVLGTQYF.